What follows describes a single TCR beta chain. This sample is part of a study of shared clonotypes between healthy human individuals. TCRdb keeps only in-frame clones here, not all; method: immunoSEQ multiplex PCR. The sample shows around 1.5 million clones, approximately 98% of them seen only once. Germline CDR1 and CDR2: GTSNPN and SVGIG (reference sequence). CDR3 length: 18 amino acids. V shed 2 bases and J shed 1 base, with 21 bases lying between them. What was sequenced was naive CD4+ T cells sorted from blood. As for subset: CD45RA+ positively selected. V gene TRBV30 combines with J gene TRBJ2-1, with D perhaps being TRBD1 or TRBD2 (6 bases each). The source of this sequence is a man aged 30 to 39 in good health. DNA of the CDR3: TGTGCCTGGAGTAGGGGAATAGGGGGGAGTTTTTCCTACAATGAGCAGTTCTTC. This codes for CAWSRGIGGSFSYNEQFF.